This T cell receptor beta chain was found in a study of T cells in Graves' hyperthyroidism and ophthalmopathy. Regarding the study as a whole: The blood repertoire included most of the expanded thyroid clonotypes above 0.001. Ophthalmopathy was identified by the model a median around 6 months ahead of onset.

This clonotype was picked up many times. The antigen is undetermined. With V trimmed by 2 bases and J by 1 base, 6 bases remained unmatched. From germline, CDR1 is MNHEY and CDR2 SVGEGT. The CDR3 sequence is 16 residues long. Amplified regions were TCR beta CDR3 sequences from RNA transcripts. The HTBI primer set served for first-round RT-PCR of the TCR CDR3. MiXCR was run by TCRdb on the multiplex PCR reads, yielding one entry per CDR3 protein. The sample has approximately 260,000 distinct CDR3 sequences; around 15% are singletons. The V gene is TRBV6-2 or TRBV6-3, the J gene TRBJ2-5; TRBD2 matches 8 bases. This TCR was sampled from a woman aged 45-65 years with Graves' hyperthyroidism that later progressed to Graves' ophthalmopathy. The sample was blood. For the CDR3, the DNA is TGTGCCAGCAGTTACGGTAGCGGGACGTCCCAAGAGACCCAGTACTTC. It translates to CASSYGSGTSQETQYF.